This TCR beta chain comes out of a study of T-cell memory formation after mild COVID-19. Study as a whole: In these data, TCR clusters were largely donor specific.

This clonotype was observed a few times. Its antigen is currently unknown. Study observations and caveats: The main location of contracting CD4+ clones was CM and EM, and that of contracting CD8+ clones was EMRA. The authors left the SARS-CoV-2 specificity of second-wave clones peaking on day 37 unconfirmed.

Germline values: CDR1 KGHSY, CDR2 FQNENV. The V gene end was trimmed by 0 bases and the J gene end by 3 bases; junction bases not matched to a gene: 3. This CDR3 has 15 residues. Barcoded TCR alpha and TCR beta cDNA libraries with UMIs came from 5'RACE using constant-segment primers. TCRdb re-called the 5' RACE reads with MiXCR, one entry per CDR3 protein. The data contain 550,000 to 700,000 distinct CDR3 sequences, roughly 18% of them seen just once; the ten biggest clones take up about 12%. Sequenced input: PBMCs or a T cell subset sorted from them (not recorded which). This sequence originates from an adult woman who had mild COVID-19 (a few samples of this study predate the infection). Cell type and time point are not known. The chain joins TRBV16 to TRBJ2-7; the match to TRBD1 covers 9 bases. Here the CDR3 reads CASSQSGTGYYEQYF. In DNA, the CDR3 is TGTGCCAGCAGCCAATCTGGGACAGGGTACTACGAGCAGTACTTC.